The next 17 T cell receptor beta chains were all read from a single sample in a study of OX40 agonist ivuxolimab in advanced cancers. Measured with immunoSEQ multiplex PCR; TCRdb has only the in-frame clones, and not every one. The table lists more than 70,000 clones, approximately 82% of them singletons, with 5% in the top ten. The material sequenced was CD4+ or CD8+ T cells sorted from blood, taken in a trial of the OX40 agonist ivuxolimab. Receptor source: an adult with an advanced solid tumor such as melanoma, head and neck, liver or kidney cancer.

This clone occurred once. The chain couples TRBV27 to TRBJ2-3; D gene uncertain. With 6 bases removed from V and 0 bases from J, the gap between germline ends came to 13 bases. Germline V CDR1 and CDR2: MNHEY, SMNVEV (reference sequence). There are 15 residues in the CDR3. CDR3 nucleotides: TGTGCCAGCAGAATTAACAGCGCTAGCACAGATACGCAGTATTTT. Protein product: CASRINSASTDTQYF.

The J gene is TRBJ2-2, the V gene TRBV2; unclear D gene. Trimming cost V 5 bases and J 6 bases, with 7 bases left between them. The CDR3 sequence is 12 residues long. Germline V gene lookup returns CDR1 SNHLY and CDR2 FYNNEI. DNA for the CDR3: TGTGCCAGCAGTCCCCTTCCCGGGGAGCTGTTTTTT. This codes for CASSPLPGELFF.

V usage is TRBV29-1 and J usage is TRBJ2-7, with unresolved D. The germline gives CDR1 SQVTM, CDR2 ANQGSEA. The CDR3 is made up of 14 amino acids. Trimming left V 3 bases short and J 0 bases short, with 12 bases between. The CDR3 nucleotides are TGCAGCGTTGAGAGGCAGCTGAGCTCCTACGAGCAGTACTTC. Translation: CSVERQLSSYEQYF.

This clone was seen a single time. The CDR3 loop is CASSSDRKETQYF. The CDR3 bases are TGTGCCAGCAGTTCCGACAGGAAAGAGACCCAGTACTTC. The J gene is TRBJ2-5, the V gene TRBV6-6, with TRBD1 as a possible D gene (6 bases). Trimming shortened V by 4 bases and J by 3 bases, and 9 bases separated the two germline ends. This CDR3 is built from 13 residues. Germline-derived CDR1 and CDR2 are MNHNY and SVGAGI (reference sequence).

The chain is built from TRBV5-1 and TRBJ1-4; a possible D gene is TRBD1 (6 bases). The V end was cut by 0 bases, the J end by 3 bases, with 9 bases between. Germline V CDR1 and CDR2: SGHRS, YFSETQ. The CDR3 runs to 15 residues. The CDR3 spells CASSLDPGANEKLFF. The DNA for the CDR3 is TGCGCCAGCAGCTTGGATCCAGGGGCTAATGAAAAACTGTTTTTT. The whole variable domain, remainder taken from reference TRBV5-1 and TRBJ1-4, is KAGVTQTPRYLIKTRGQQVTLSCSPISGHRSVSWYQQTPGQGLQFLFEYFSETQRNKGNFPGRFSGRQFSNSRSEMNVSTLELGDSALYLCASSLDPGANEKLFFGSGTQLSVL.

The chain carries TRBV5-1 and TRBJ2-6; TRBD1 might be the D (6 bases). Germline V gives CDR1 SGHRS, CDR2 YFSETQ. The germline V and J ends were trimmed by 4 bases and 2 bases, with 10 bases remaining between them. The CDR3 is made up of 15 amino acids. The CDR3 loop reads CASSPSGAGANVLTF. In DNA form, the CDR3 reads TGCGCCAGCAGCCCCTCAGGGGCTGGGGCCAACGTCCTGACTTTC.

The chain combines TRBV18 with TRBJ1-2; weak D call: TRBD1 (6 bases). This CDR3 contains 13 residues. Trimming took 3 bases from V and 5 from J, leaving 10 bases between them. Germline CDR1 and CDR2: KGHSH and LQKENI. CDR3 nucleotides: TGTGCCAGCTCACCGGGGGGGCCTTATGGCTACACCTTC. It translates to CASSPGGPYGYTF.

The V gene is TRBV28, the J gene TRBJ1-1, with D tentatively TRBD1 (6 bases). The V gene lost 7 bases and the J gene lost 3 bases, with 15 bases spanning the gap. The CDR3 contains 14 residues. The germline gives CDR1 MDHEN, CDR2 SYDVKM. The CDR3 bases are TGTGCCAGCAAATCCCGCGGACAGTACACTGAAGCTTTCTTT. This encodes CASKSRGQYTEAFF. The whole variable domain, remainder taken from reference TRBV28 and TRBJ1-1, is DVKVTQSSRYLVKRTGEKVFLECVQDMDHENMFWYRQDPGLGLRLIYFSYDVKMKEKGDIPEGYSVSREKKERFSLILESASTNQTSMYLCASKSRGQYTEAFFGQGTRLTVV.

DNA of the CDR3: TGTGCCAGTAGTATCAGGGCGGGTGGGGGGGACAATGAGCAGTTCTTC. Residues: CASSIRAGGGDNEQFF. The chain joins TRBV19 to TRBJ2-1; 7 bases fit TRBD2. Germline CDR1 and CDR2: LNHDA and SQIVND (reference sequence). The CDR3 runs to 16 residues. Germline trimming cut 3 bases from V and 5 bases from J; bases unmatched to any gene: 10.

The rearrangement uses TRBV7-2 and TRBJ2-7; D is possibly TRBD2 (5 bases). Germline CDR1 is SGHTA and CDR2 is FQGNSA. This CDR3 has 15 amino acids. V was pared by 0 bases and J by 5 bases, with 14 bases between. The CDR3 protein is CASSLAGRGIDEQYF. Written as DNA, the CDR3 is TGTGCCAGCAGCTTAGCTGGCCGGGGTATCGACGAGCAGTACTTC.

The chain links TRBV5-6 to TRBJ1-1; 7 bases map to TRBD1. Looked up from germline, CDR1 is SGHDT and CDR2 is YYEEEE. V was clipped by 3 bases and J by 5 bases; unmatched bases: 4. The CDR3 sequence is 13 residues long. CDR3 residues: CASSYRGGTEAFF. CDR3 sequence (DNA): TGTGCCAGCAGCTACAGGGGAGGAACTGAAGCTTTCTTT.

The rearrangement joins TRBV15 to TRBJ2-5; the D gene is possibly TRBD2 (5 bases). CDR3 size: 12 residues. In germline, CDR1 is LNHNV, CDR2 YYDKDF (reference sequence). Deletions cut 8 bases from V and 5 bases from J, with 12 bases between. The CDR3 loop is CATGGPGETQYF. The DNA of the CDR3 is TGTGCCACCGGCGGGCCTGGGGAGACCCAGTACTTC.

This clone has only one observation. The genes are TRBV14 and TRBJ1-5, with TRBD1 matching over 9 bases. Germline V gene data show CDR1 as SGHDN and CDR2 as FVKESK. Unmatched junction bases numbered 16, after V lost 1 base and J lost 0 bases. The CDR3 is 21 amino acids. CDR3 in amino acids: CASSQGWEAGDRAYSNQPQHF. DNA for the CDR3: TGTGCCAGCAGCCAAGGGTGGGAAGCGGGGGACAGGGCGTATAGCAATCAGCCCCAGCATTTT.

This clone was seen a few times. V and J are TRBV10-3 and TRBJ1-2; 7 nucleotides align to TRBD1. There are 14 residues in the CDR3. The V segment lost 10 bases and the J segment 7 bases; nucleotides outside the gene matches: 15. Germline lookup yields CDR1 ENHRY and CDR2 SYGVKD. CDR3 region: CATLKRQGEGGYTF. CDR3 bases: TGTGCCACCCTGAAGAGACAGGGTGAAGGTGGCTACACCTTC.

CDR3 coding DNA: TGTGCCAGCACCCGTCGACTAGCGGATACGCAGTATTTT. Its protein product is CASTRRLADTQYF. J is TRBJ2-3 and V is TRBV9; TRBD2 agrees at 8 bases. The trim removed 6 bases at V and 6 bases at J, leaving 6 bases unmatched. This CDR3 is built from 13 residues. Germline V gives CDR1 SGDLS, CDR2 YYNGEE.

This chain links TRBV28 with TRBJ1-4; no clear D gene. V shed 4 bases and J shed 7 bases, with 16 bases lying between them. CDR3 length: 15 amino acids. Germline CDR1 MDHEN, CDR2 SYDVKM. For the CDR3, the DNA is TGTGCCAGCAGTTCCACGGGAGAAGGAGGTGAAAAACTGTTTTTT. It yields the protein CASSSTGEGGEKLFF.

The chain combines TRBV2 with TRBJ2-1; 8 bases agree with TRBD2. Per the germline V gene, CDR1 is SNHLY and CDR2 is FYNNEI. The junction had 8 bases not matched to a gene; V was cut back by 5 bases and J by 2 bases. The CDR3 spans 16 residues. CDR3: CASSQISSGAYNEQFF. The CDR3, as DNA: TGTGCCAGCAGTCAAATAAGTAGCGGGGCCTACAATGAGCAGTTCTTC.